This T cell receptor beta chain stems from a study of cytomegalovirus exposure and HLA in healthy donors. On the study more broadly: Prior work identified about 120 million unique TCR beta sequences in around 170 million T cells. General observations from the study: Productive rates of about 87% or about 30% were seen for most TCR beta V segments in an earlier analysis.

Comments on this clone: Its antigen is unknown.

Although they were nominally healthy when sampled, donors likely had unrecorded immune exposures. The germline V and J ends were trimmed by 3 bases and 8 bases, with 16 bases remaining between them. This CDR3 comprises 15 residues. CDR1 SGHVS and CDR2 FQNEAQ come from the germline V gene. It was with 60 Vbeta and 13 Jbeta primers that the PCR ran. Libraries were prepared by immunoSEQ multiplex PCR; TCRdb keeps only in-frame clonotypes and omits some of them. Seen here are 110,000 to 150,000 clones, around 80% observed once, and the top ten hold around 2.5%. This sequence was found in a boy aged 2 to 9 in good health and CMV-seronegative. The chain uses TRBV7-8 and TRBJ1-4; D may be TRBD1 (5 bases). Sequencing was carried out using PBMCs. In nucleotides, the CDR3 is TGTGCCAGCAGCTTCGTCGCCTCGGGGGGGGAAAAACTGTTTTTT. Its translation: CASSFVASGGEKLFF.